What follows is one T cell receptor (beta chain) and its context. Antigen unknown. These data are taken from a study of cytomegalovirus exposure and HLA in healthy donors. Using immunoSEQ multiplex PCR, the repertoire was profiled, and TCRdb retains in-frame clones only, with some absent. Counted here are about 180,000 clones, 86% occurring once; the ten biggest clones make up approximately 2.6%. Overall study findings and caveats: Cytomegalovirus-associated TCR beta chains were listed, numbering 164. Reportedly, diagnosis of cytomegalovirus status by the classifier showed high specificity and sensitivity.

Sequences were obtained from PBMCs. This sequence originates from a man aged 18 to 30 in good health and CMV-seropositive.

CDR3 coding DNA: TGTGCCACCAGCCCCCCGGGGAGGGTTTCGAATGAAAAACTGTTTTTT. Protein sequence: CATSPPGRVSNEKLFF. The V call is TRBV15, the J call TRBJ1-4; D call uncertain. Trimming took 5 bases from V and 5 from J, leaving 18 bases between them. The CDR3 runs to 16 residues. Germline values: CDR1 LNHNV, CDR2 YYDKDF (reference sequence).